This is a list of T cell receptor beta chains from one sample in a study of blood T cell repertoires in COVID-19. Here immunoSEQ multiplex PCR was the method, and the copy in TCRdb shows in-frame clones only, minus some. Of about 270,000 clones listed, about 89% are singletons. The sample comprised peripheral blood. The receptors come from a man aged 40-50 years with active or convalescent COVID-19. Each CDR3 is given with its conserved first and last residue. D genes are given only for firm matches. Not all rows give a size; the values are once, few, many and, for expanded clones, a class.

cdr3_nt cdr3_aa v_call d_call j_call clone_size
TGTGCCAGTAGTCCCCAGGGCACTGAAGCTTTCTTT CASSPQGTEAFF TRBV19 - TRBJ1-1 -
TGCAGCGTTGTTGGGACAGGGAGAGTCGGGGAGCTGTTTTTT CSVVGTGRVGELFF TRBV29-1 TRBD1 TRBJ2-2 -
TGTGCCAGCACACGAACCGGGACAGATAATGAGCAGTTCTTC CASTRTGTDNEQFF TRBV5-4 TRBD1 TRBJ2-1 -
TGTGCCAGCACCGTGGGGGGGAATCAGCCCCAGCATTTT CASTVGGNQPQHF TRBV28 - TRBJ1-5 -
TGTGCCAGCAGTGAACAAGCGGGGGCCAGCACAGATACGCAGTATTTT CASSEQAGASTDTQYF TRBV6-1 TRBD2 TRBJ2-3 -
TGCGCCAGCAGCCAAGTTATCACAGGCGATGAGCAGTTCTTC CASSQVITGDEQFF TRBV4-1 - TRBJ2-1 -
TGTGCCAGCAGCTTAGCACCGACAGGGAGCAATGGCTACACCTTC CASSLAPTGSNGYTF TRBV7-6 TRBD1 TRBJ1-2 -
TGTGCCAGCAGTTACGCGGGCGACAGGGGGAGCTCCTACGAGCAGTACTTC CASSYAGDRGSSYEQYF TRBV27 TRBD1 TRBJ2-7 -
TGTGCCAGCAGCTTGGGTGGAACGGGAGGTCGGGAGACCCAGTACTTC CASSLGGTGGRETQYF TRBV13 TRBD2 TRBJ2-5 -
TGCAGCGTTGAGGGGGGGCTGGGGAATGAGCAGTTCTTC CSVEGGLGNEQFF TRBV29-1 - TRBJ2-1 few
TGCAGCGCCCGGGACACCACCTACGAGCAGTACTTC CSARDTTYEQYF TRBV29-1 - TRBJ2-7 -
TGTGCCAGCAGCCTAGCGGGAGTGAACGAGCAGTACTTC CASSLAGVNEQYF TRBV2 TRBD2 TRBJ2-7 -
TGTGCCTGGAGTGAGGACTCCTCAGATACGCAGTATTTT CAWSEDSSDTQYF TRBV30 - TRBJ2-3 -
TGTGCCAGCAGTTCCAACCACTATTCCCCCACAGATACGCAGTATTTT CASSSNHYSPTDTQYF TRBV6-5 - TRBJ2-3 -
TGCAGCGTTGATCTAGCGGGAGGGCCAGGTGAGCAGTTCTTC CSVDLAGGPGEQFF TRBV29-1 TRBD2 TRBJ2-1 once
TGTGCCATCAGTGAGTCAGGGGTGGGCCCGGGTTCACCCCTCCACTTT CAISESGVGPGSPLHF TRBV10-3 - TRBJ1-6 -
TGTGCCAGCAGCCAAGTTTCAGGTGAAGCTTTCTTT CASSQVSGEAFF TRBV3-1/TRBV3-2 - TRBJ1-1 -
TGTGCCAGCAGTTACGGGCCGCACACTGAAGCTTTCTTT CASSYGPHTEAFF TRBV6-5 - TRBJ1-1 -
TGTGCCAGCAGTACCCCCGAGACAATCAATCAGCCCCAGCATTTT CASSTPETINQPQHF TRBV28 - TRBJ1-5 -
TGTGCCAGCAGTTTAGCGGAAGGCTCTGGAAACACCATATATTTT CASSLAEGSGNTIYF TRBV27 - TRBJ1-3 -
TGTGCCAGCAGTGCGGGACTAGCGGGAGATGGAGATACGCAGTATTTT CASSAGLAGDGDTQYF TRBV2 TRBD2 TRBJ2-3 -
TGTGCCAGCAGCCAAGGGGGCCCGTGGAATGGACCCGAGCAGTACTTC CASSQGGPWNGPEQYF TRBV3-1/TRBV3-2 - TRBJ2-7 few
TGTGCCAGCACTGGGGGACTAGCGGGGGCCGGAGATACGCAGTATTTT CASTGGLAGAGDTQYF TRBV2 TRBD2 TRBJ2-3 -
TGTGCCAGCAGCCAAGGCTACGGGACAGGATCTCTCGAGCAGTACTTC CASSQGYGTGSLEQYF TRBV3-1/TRBV3-2 TRBD1 TRBJ2-7 -
TGTGCCTCCAAGGGGATTGCTGAAGCTTTCTTT CASKGIAEAFF TRBV10-3 - TRBJ1-1 once
TGTGCCAGTAGTAGGGACACTTACGGTCAGCCCCAGCATTTT CASSRDTYGQPQHF TRBV19 - TRBJ1-5 few
TGTGCCAGCAGCGCGAACCCACAGGGTTGGTACGAGCAGTACTTC CASSANPQGWYEQYF TRBV9 - TRBJ2-7 -
TGTGCCAGACAGGGGGCGCGAACTGAAGCTTTCTTT CARQGARTEAFF TRBV2 TRBD1 TRBJ1-1 once
TGTGCTAGTAGCCCGGGACAGGGGTCTGGGACCCAGTACTTC CASSPGQGSGTQYF TRBV19 TRBD1 TRBJ2-5 -
TGTGCCAGCAGCTATAATTCCGGGACTAGCAGATTACAAGAGACCCAGTACTTC CASSYNSGTSRLQETQYF TRBV11-3 TRBD2 TRBJ2-5 -
TGTGCCAGCAGCAAAGGGGCAGGGTGGGATCAGCCCCAGCATTTT CASSKGAGWDQPQHF TRBV21-1 - TRBJ1-5 -
TGCGCCAGCAGCAATACAGGTTCTAGCTCCTACGAGCAGTACTTC CASSNTGSSSYEQYF TRBV5-1 - TRBJ2-7 -
TGTGCCAGCAGCTTAAGCCCGGAGCCTAGGTCCGGGGAGCTGTTTTTT CASSLSPEPRSGELFF TRBV7-9 - TRBJ2-2 -
TGTGCCAGCAGCCCCGCGGGGGGCGACACTGAAGCTTTCTTT CASSPAGGDTEAFF TRBV7-3 - TRBJ1-1 -
TGTGCCAGCAGCTTAGCTGGGGTGACGGACAACTCCTACGAGCAGTACTTC CASSLAGVTDNSYEQYF TRBV7-9 - TRBJ2-7 -
TGTGCCAGCAGTTTAGGTGGTAGAGGCGAGCAGTACTTC CASSLGGRGEQYF TRBV12-3/TRBV12-4 - TRBJ2-7 -
TGTGCCAGCAGCTTAGGGCGGGGACAGCCCTACGAGCAGTACTTC CASSLGRGQPYEQYF TRBV13 - TRBJ2-7 -
TGTGCCAGCAGTGGGCCTTATAACGACAATGAGCAGTTCTTC CASSGPYNDNEQFF TRBV2 - TRBJ2-1 once
TGTGCCACCAGTGATTTACAGGGGGACACCGGGGAGCTGTTTTTT CATSDLQGDTGELFF TRBV24-1 TRBD1 TRBJ2-2 few
TGTGCCAGCAGCGCAGTAGCGGGGTGGGACAATGAGCAGTTCTTC CASSAVAGWDNEQFF TRBV9 TRBD2 TRBJ2-1 once
TGTGCCAGCAGCCCCGGGGGTGGTACGCAGTATTTT CASSPGGGTQYF TRBV7-3 - TRBJ2-3 -
TGTGCCAGCAGTCCCGGACAGGACAGTGAAGCTTTCTTT CASSPGQDSEAFF TRBV6-5 TRBD1 TRBJ1-1 -
TGTGCCAGCAGCTCCCATACCGGGACTGACGAGCAGTACTTC CASSSHTGTDEQYF TRBV9 - TRBJ2-7 -
TGTGCCAGCAGTGCCATAACTAGGAATGAGCAGTTCTTC CASSAITRNEQFF TRBV12-3/TRBV12-4 - TRBJ2-1 -
TGTGCCAGCAGCTTATTCGGACAGGGGGCCTGGGAAAAACTGTTTTTT CASSLFGQGAWEKLFF TRBV7-3 TRBD1 TRBJ1-4 once
TGCGCCAGCCAATGGACTGATGCCGGGGAGCTGTTTTTT CASQWTDAGELFF TRBV10-2 - TRBJ2-2 -
TGTGCCAGTAGTATGGCCGGAGAGGTCTATAGCAATCAGCCCCAGCATTTT CASSMAGEVYSNQPQHF TRBV19 - TRBJ1-5 -
TGTGCCTGGAAAGGTGGAGTGGCCCAGTACTTC CAWKGGVAQYF TRBV30 - TRBJ2-5 -
TGTGCCAGCAGCAAACCTCCCGGGACAGGGCTCACAGATACGCAGTATTTT CASSKPPGTGLTDTQYF TRBV2 TRBD1 TRBJ2-3 -
TGTGCCAGCAGCCAGACTACGGCAGATACGCAGTATTTT CASSQTTADTQYF TRBV5-4 - TRBJ2-3 -
TGTGCCAGTAAAAGTTACAGTTTTAGCAATCAGCCCCAGCATTTT CASKSYSFSNQPQHF TRBV19 - TRBJ1-5 -
TGTGCCAGTAGTAGAAGCTCCGGGACAGAAGACTATGGCTACACCTTC CASSRSSGTEDYGYTF TRBV19 TRBD1 TRBJ1-2 few
TGTGCCAGCAGCGTAGGTAGCGGGAGGAATGGTGAGCAGTTCTTC CASSVGSGRNGEQFF TRBV9 TRBD2 TRBJ2-1 -
TGTGCCAGCAGTGGGGGGCCGGCGAGCAATCAGCCCCAGCATTTT CASSGGPASNQPQHF TRBV2 - TRBJ1-5 -
TGTGCCAGCAGCTTAGGACAGGGGGACCAGTACTTC CASSLGQGDQYF TRBV7-9 TRBD1 TRBJ2-5 -